Described below is a single T cell receptor beta chain sequence and its context. Trimming cost V 0 bases and J 1 base; bases outside gene matches: 11. The length of the CDR3 is 18 residues. CDR1 SGDLS and CDR2 YYNGEE come from the germline V gene. The source of the sample is a study of blood T cell repertoires in COVID-19. Study summary: The United States, Italy and Spain supplied acute and convalescent COVID-19 samples. From T cells, B-cell-depleted T cells, or PBMCs came the material, which was cDNA or gDNA.

As originally analysed: By means of reference gene primer amplification, nucleated cell counts were estimated. Sequencing used immunoSEQ multiplex PCR; TCRdb keeps in-frame clones, though not all of them. Clone size and the V and J calls come from that table; the DNA yielded D and trimming. The top ten hold under 7.5% of the sample, which has under 250,000 clones, about nine tenths seen once. Sequencing was done on a sample of peripheral blood. The sequence derives from a man in his 60s who had recovered from COVID-19. This sequence joins TRBV9 and TRBJ2-5, with 8 nucleotides matching TRBD2. The CDR3 here is CASSVAPTSEASQETQYF. CDR3 in DNA: TGTGCCAGCAGCGTAGCCCCGACTAGCGAGGCGTCCCAAGAGACCCAGTACTTC. Drawing the rest from reference TRBV9 and TRBJ2-5, the complete variable domain is DSGVTQTPKHLITATGQRVTLRCSPRSGDLSVYWYQQSLDQGLQFLIQYYNGEERAKGNILERFSAQQFPDLHSELNLSSLELGDSALYFCASSVAPTSEASQETQYFGPGTRLLVL.